The 7 T cell receptor beta chains below all came from one sample that was sequenced in a study of T cell changes during pregnancy in multiple sclerosis. Assay used: immunoSEQ multiplex PCR; TCRdb lists only in-frame clones, some missing. This table has fewer than 70,000 clones, around 92% appearing once. The sample here was peripheral blood, taken in the second trimester of pregnancy. These receptors were obtained from a female donor in good health, enrolled as a control in a pregnancy study.

The chain employs TRBV6-4 and TRBJ1-5, with D uncertain. Germline CDR1 MRHNA, CDR2 SNTAGT. CDR3 length: 13 amino acids. The V and J ends lost 4 bases and 11 bases respectively, with 15 bases between them. CDR3 loop: CASSASGSGAQHF. The CDR3 DNA reads as TGTGCCAGCAGTGCTTCGGGGTCTGGAGCCCAGCATTTT.

This clone was observed a single time. V is TRBV7-2 and J is TRBJ1-5, with 7 bases matching TRBD1. Germline V lookup: CDR1 SGHTA, CDR2 FQGNSA. This CDR3 spans 15 amino acids. Trimming took 5 bases from V and 6 from J; bases not matched to a gene: 10. CDR3 bases: TGTGCCAGCAGCCACGGACAGGATGTGGGTCAGCCCCAGCATTTT. It translates to CASSHGQDVGQPQHF.

The rearrangement joins TRBV29-1 to TRBJ2-3, with TRBD2 matching 16 bases. The germline CDR1 and CDR2 sequences are SQVTM and ANQGSEA. V was clipped by 2 bases and J by 4 bases; unmatched bases: 6. The CDR3 runs to 17 residues. The CDR3 sequence: CSVEKGLAGGRADTQYF. The CDR3 nucleotides read TGCAGCGTTGAAAAGGGACTAGCGGGAGGGAGGGCAGATACGCAGTATTTT.

About this clone itself: Other DNA sequences from this sample encode an identical CDR3 as well. The chain uses TRBV7-9 and TRBJ2-7; 14 bases are shared with TRBD2. The junction had 2 bases not matched to a gene; V was cut back by 4 bases and J by 6 bases. The CDR3 has 14 residues. The germline gives CDR1 SEHNR, CDR2 FQNEAQ (reference sequence). The CDR3 coding sequence is TGTGCCAGCAGCTCGACTAGCGGGAGGGTCGAGCAGTACTTC. It codes for CASSSTSGRVEQYF.

The chain is built from TRBV6-6 and TRBJ2-7; D might be TRBD2 (5 bases). CDR3 length equals 12 residues. In germline, CDR1 is MNHNY, CDR2 SVGAGI (reference sequence). V was shortened by 2 bases and J by 6 bases, with 8 bases between the two germline ends. The CDR3 nucleotides read TGTGCCAGCAGTTACAGAGGGTCCGAGCAGTACTTC. Protein: CASSYRGSEQYF.

The V and J genes are TRBV7-3 and TRBJ2-3; D is possibly TRBD2 (6 bases). Trimming took 5 bases from V and 0 from J, leaving 12 bases between them. Germline V gives CDR1 SGHTA, CDR2 FQGTGA. CDR3 length: 15 amino acids. CDR3 DNA sequence: TGTGCCAGCAGCATCTGGGCGGGGAGCACAGATACGCAGTATTTT. This translates into CASSIWAGSTDTQYF.

The chain joins TRBV5-4 to TRBJ1-1; 7 bases align to TRBD1. J gave up 5 bases and V 4 bases, and 8 bases lay outside the gene matches. CDR1 is SGHNT, CDR2 YYREEE, per germline (reference sequence). CDR3 size: 14 residues. The CDR3 sequence is CASSVDRMGTEAFF. Here the CDR3 DNA reads TGTGCCAGCAGCGTGGACAGGATGGGGACTGAAGCTTTCTTT.